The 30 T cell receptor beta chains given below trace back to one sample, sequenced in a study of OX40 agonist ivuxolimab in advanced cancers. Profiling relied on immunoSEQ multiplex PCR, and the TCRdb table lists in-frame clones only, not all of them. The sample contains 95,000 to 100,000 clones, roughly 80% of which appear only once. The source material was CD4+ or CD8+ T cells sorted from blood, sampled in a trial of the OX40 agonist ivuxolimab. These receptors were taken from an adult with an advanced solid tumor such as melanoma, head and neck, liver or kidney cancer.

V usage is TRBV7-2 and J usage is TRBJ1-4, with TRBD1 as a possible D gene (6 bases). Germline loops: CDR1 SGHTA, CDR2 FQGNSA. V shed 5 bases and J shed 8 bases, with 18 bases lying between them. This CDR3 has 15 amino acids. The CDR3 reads CASSLSQGGGEKLFF. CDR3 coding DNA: TGTGCCAGCAGCCTATCACAGGGTGGAGGGGAAAAACTGTTTTTT.

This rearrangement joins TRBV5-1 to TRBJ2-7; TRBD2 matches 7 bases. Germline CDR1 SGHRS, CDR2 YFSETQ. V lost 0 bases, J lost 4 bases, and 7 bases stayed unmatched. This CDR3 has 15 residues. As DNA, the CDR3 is TGCGCCAGCAGCTTGGCTGGCGGGAGCTGGTACGAGCAGTACTTC. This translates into CASSLAGGSWYEQYF. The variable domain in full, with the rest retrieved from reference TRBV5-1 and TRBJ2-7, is KAGVTQTPRYLIKTRGQQVTLSCSPISGHRSVSWYQQTPGQGLQFLFEYFSETQRNKGNFPGRFSGRQFSNSRSEMNVSTLELGDSALYLCASSLAGGSWYEQYFGPGTRLTVT.

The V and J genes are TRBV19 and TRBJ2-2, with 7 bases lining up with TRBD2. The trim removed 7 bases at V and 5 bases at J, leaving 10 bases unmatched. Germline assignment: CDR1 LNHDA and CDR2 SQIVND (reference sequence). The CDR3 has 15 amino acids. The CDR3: CASIREAGWTGELFF. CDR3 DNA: TGTGCCAGTATTCGGGAAGCGGGATGGACCGGGGAGCTGTTTTTT.

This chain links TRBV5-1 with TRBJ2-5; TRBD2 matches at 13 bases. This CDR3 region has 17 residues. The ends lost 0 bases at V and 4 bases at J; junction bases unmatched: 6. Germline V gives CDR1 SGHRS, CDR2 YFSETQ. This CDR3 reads CASSLGTSGRSRETQYF. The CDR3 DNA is TGCGCCAGCAGCTTGGGGACTAGCGGGAGAAGTCGAGAGACCCAGTACTTC.

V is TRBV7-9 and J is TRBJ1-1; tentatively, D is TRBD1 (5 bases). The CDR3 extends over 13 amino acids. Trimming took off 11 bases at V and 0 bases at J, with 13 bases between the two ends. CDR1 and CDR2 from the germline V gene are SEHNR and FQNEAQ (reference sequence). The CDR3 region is CAASGGVNTEAFF. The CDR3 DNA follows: TGTGCCGCGTCGGGGGGGGTGAACACTGAAGCTTTCTTT.

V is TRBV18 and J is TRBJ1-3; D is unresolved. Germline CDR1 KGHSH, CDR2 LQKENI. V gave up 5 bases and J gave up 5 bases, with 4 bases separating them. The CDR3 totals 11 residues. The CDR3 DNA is TGTGCCAGCTCATATCGAAACACCATATATTTT. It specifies CASSYRNTIYF.

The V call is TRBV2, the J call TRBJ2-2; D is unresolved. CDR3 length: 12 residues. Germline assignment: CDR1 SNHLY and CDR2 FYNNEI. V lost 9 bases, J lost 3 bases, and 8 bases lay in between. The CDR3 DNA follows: TGTGCCAGTGCTTTAGACACCGGGGAGCTGTTTTTT. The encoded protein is CASALDTGELFF. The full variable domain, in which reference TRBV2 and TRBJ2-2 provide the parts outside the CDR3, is EPEVTQTPSHQVTQMGQEVILRCVPISNHLYFYWYRQILGQKVEFLVSFYNNEISEKSEIFDDQFSVERPDGSNFTLKIRSTKLEDSAMYFCASALDTGELFFGEGSRLTVL.

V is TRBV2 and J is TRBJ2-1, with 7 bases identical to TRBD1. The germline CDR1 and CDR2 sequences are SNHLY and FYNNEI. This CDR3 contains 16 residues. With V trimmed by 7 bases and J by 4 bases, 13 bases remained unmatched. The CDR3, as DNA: TGTGCCAGCACCGAGGCCGACAGGGCCCGATACAATGAGCAGTTCTTC. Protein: CASTEADRARYNEQFF.

The CDR3 nucleotides are TGTGCCAGATGGACACACTACGAGCAGTACTTC. This encodes CARWTHYEQYF. The rearrangement links TRBV9 to TRBJ2-7, with D tentatively TRBD1 (5 bases). This CDR3 has 11 residues. The V end was cut by 8 bases, the J end by 3 bases, with 9 bases between. CDR1 is SGDLS and CDR2 is YYNGEE in the germline V gene.

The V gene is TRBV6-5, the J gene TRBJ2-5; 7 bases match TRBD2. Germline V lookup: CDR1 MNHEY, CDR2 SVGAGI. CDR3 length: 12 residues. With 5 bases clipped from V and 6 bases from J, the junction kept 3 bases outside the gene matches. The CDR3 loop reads CASSTGRKTQYF. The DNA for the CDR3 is TGTGCCAGCAGTACCGGGAGGAAGACCCAGTACTTC.

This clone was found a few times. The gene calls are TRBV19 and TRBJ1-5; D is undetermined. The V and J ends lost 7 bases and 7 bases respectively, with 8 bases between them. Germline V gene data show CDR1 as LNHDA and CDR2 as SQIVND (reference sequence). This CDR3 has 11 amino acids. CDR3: CASNTAQPQHF. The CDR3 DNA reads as TGTGCCAGTAATACGGCCCAGCCCCAGCATTTT.

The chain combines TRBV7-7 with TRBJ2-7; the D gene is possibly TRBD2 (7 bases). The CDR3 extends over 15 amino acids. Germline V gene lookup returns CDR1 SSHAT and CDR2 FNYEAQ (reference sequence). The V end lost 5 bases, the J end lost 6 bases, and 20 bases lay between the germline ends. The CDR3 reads CASSEGSGGGGEQYF. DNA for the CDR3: TGTGCCAGCAGCGAAGGGAGCGGAGGGGGGGGCGAGCAGTACTTC.

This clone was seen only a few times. CDR3 loop: CASTGGQGGGSNQPQHF. CDR3 nucleotides: TGTGCCAGTACGGGGGGACAGGGCGGAGGTAGCAATCAGCCCCAGCATTTT. The rearrangement joins TRBV19 to TRBJ1-5, with 9 bases that match TRBD1. This CDR3 spans 17 amino acids. Germline V lookup: CDR1 LNHDA, CDR2 SQIVND (reference sequence). The junction had 10 bases not matched to a gene; V was cut back by 7 bases and J by 0 bases.

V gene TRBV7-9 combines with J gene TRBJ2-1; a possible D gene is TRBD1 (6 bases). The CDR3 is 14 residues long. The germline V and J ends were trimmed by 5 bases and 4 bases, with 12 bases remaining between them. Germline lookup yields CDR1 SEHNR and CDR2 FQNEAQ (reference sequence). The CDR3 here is CASSPRDRYNEQFF. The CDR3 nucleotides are TGTGCCAGCAGCCCCCGAGACAGGTACAATGAGCAGTTCTTC.

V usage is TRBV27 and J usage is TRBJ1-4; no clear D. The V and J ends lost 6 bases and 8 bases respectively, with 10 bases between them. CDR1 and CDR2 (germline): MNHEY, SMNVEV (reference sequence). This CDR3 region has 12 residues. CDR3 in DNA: TGTGCCAGCAGGAGCCAAAGGGAAAAACTGTTTTTT. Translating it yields CASRSQREKLFF. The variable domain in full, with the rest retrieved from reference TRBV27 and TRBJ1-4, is EAQVTQNPRYLITVTGKKLTVTCSQNMNHEYMSWYRQDPGLGLRQIYYSMNVEVTDKGDVPEGYKVSRKEKRNFPLILESPSPNQTSLYFCASRSQREKLFFGSGTQLSVL.

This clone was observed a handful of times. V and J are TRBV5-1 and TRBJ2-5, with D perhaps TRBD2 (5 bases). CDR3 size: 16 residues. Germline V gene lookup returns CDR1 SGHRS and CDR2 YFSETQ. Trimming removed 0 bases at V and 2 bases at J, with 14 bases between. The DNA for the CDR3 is TGCGCCAGCAGCTTGGCGGGGAAGAACCTACAAGAGACCCAGTACTTC. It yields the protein CASSLAGKNLQETQYF.

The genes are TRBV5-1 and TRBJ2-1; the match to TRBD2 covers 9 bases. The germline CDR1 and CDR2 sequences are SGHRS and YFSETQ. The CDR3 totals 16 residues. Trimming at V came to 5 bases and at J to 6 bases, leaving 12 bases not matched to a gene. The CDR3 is CASRVGHSGGPNEQFF. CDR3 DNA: TGCGCCAGCAGGGTCGGCCATAGCGGGGGTCCCAATGAGCAGTTCTTC.

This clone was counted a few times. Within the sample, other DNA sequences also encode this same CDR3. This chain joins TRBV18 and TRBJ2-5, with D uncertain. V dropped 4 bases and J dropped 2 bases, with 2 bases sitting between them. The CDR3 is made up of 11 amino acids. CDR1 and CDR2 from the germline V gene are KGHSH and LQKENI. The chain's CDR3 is CASSRQETQYF. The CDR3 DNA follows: TGTGCCAGCTCACGACAAGAGACCCAGTACTTC. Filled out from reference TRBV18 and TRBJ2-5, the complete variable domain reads NAGVMQNPRHLVRRRGQEARLRCSPMKGHSHVYWYRQLPEEGLKFMVYLQKENIIDESGMPKERFSAEFPKEGPSILRIQQVVRGDSAAYFCASSRQETQYFGPGTRLLVL.

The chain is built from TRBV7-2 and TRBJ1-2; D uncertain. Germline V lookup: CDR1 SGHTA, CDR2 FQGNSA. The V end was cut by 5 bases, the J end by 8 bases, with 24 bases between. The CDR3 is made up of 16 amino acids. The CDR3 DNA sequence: TGTGCCAGCAGCGATACCCGCATCCGGGTGAAGAGGGGCTACACCTTC. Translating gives CASSDTRIRVKRGYTF.

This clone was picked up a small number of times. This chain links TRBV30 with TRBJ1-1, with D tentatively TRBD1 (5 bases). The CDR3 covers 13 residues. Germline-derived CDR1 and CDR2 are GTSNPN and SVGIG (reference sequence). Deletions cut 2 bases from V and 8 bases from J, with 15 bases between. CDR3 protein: CAWSPRTFSEAFF. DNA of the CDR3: TGTGCCTGGAGTCCCAGGACATTCTCGGAAGCTTTCTTT.

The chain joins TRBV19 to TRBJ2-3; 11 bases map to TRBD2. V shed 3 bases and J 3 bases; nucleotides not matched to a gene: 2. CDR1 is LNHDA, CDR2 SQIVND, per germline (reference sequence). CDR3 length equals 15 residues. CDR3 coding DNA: TGTGCCAGTAGTATTCGACTAGCGGGGACAGATACGCAGTATTTT. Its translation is CASSIRLAGTDTQYF.

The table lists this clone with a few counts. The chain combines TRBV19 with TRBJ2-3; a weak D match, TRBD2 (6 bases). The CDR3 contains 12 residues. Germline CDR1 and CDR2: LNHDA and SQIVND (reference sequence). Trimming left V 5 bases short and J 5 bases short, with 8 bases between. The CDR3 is CASSGRQDTQYF. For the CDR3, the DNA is TGTGCCAGTAGTGGGAGGCAAGATACGCAGTATTTT.

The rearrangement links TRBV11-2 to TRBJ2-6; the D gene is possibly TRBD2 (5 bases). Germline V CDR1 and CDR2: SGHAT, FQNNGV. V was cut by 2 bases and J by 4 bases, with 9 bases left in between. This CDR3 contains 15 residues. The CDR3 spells CASSLLGRGANVLTF. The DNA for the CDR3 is TGTGCCAGCAGCTTACTGGGGAGAGGGGCCAACGTCCTGACTTTC.

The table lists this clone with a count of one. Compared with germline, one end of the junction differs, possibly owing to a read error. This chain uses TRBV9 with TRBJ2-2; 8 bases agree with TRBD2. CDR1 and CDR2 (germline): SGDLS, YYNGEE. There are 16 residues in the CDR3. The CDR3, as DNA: TGTGCCAGCAGCCCCCGGGGGGGCGGGAACGCCGGGGAGCTGTTTTTT. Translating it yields CASSPRGGGNAGELFF.

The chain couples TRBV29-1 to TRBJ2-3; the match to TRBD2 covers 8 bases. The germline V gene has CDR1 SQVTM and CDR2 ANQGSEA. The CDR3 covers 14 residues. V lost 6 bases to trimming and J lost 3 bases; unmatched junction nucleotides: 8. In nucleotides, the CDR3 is TGCAGCGTGGGAGCCGGGAGGGAGACAGATACGCAGTATTTT. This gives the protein CSVGAGRETDTQYF.

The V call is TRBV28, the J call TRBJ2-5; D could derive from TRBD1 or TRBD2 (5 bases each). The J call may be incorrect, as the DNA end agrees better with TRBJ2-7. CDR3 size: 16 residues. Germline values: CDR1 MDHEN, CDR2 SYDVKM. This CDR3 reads CASSLPGTLSSYEQYF. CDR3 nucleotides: TGTGCCAGCTCCTTGCCCGGGACGCTAAGCTCCTACGAGCAGTACTTC.

In nucleotides, the CDR3 is TGTGCCAGCAGTTTTATCGGACAGGGGGTACTCGGTGAGCAGTTCTTC. This sequence encodes CASSFIGQGVLGEQFF. The chain uses TRBV28 and TRBJ2-1; TRBD1 matches 10 bases. The CDR3 consists of 16 residues. Germline V gene sequence: CDR1 MDHEN, CDR2 SYDVKM. After removal of 3 bases from V and 9 bases from J, the junction contained 11 bases not matched to a gene.

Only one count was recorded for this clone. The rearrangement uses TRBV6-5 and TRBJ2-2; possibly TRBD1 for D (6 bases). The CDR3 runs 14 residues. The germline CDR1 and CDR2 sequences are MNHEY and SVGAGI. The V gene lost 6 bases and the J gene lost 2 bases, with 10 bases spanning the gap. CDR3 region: CASRRGGNTGELFF. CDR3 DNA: TGTGCCAGCAGGCGAGGGGGAAACACCGGGGAGCTGTTTTTT.

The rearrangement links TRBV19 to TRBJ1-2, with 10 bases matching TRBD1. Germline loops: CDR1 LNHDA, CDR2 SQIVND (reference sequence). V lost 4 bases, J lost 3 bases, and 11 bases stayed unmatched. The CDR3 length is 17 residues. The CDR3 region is CASSKPDRDRGYYGYTF. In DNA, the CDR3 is TGTGCCAGTAGTAAACCCGACCGGGACAGGGGATACTATGGCTACACCTTC.

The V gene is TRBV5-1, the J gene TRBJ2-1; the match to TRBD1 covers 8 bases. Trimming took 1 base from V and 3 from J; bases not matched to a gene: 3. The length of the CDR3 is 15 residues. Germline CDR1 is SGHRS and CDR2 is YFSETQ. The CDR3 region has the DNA TGCGCCAGCAGCTTGCAGGGGGCCCTCTACAATGAGCAGTTCTTC. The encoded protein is CASSLQGALYNEQFF. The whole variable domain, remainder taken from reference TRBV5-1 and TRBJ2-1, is KAGVTQTPRYLIKTRGQQVTLSCSPISGHRSVSWYQQTPGQGLQFLFEYFSETQRNKGNFPGRFSGRQFSNSRSEMNVSTLELGDSALYLCASSLQGALYNEQFFGPGTRLTVL.